This T cell receptor beta chain emerged from a study of shared clonotypes between healthy human individuals. Study findings and constraints: With few donors, the genetic and exposure-history diversity represented was limited.

About this clone itself: Its matching antigen is unknown.

Each sample came from a Caucasian adult donor living in Nashville, Tennessee. Both subsets, CD45RA+ naive and CD45RA-negative memory, were split from the CD4+ cells. This CDR3 has 13 amino acids. Germline V gene data show CDR1 as SGHNT and CDR2 as YYREEE (reference sequence). The authors distributed each subset's genomic DNA evenly over several immunoSEQ plates. Assay used: immunoSEQ multiplex PCR; TCRdb lists only in-frame clones, some missing. The table includes about 1.1 million clones, roughly 77% detected once. This clonotype was obtained from a man younger than 30 in good health. Some clones in this sample may be carry-over from other donors' samples. The chain recombines TRBV5-4 with TRBJ2-1, with D hard to call. The sequenced sample consisted of memory CD4+ T cells from PBMCs. The subset denotes: CD45RA-negative fraction. The CDR3 nucleotides read TGTGCTCACTCGAGGTTTCGGTACAATGAGCAGTTCTTC. Protein sequence: CAHSRFRYNEQFF.